This T cell receptor beta chain stems from a study of tumor-infiltrating lymphocytes in primary liver carcinoma. This clonotype was counted between two and nine times. A single base separates this from a much larger clone, so it may be a read error. Taking 20-30 mg of unsorted bulk tissue, the authors co-extracted RNA and DNA. Surgery removed the patients' primary liver carcinoma. Patients had chronic HBV infection and were treatment-naive. Synthesis of TCR beta cDNA was carried out from about 0.55 ug total RNA with a constant-region primer. ARM-PCR, slightly modified, supplied the TCR beta libraries through three nested multiplex PCR rounds. TCRdb reprocessed the multiplex PCR reads with MiXCR, giving one entry per CDR3 protein. Of more than 90,000 distinct CDR3 sequences listed, 55% to 80% were seen once; the top ten hold roughly 12%. This TCR came from a woman aged 60 to 75 with primary liver carcinoma and hepatitis B virus infection. The source material was liver tumor tissue from sampling region 2. Specified subset: tumor region T2, inferior pole.

The CDR3 nucleotides are TGTGCCAGCAGTTTCCGACAGGGGCTGTACGAAGAACTGTTTTTT. Encoded protein: CASSFRQGLYEELFF. The rearrangement uses TRBV12-3 or TRBV12-4 and TRBJ1-4; 8 nucleotides line up with TRBD1. Germline trimming cut 3 bases from V and 12 bases from J; bases unmatched to any gene: 12. The CDR3 is 15 amino acids.